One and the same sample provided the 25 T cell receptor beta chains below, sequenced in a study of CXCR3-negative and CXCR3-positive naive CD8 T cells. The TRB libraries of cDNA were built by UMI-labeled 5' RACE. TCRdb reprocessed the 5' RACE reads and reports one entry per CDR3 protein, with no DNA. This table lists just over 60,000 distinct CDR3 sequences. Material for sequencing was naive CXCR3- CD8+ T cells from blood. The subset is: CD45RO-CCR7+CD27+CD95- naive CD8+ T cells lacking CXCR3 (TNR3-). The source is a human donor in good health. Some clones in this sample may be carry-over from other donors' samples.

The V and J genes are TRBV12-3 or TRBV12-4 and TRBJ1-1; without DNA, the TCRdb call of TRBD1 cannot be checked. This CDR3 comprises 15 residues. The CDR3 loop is CASSLVGTGVAEAFF.

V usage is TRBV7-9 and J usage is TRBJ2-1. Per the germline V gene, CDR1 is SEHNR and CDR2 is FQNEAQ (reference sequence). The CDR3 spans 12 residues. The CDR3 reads CASSSDGGEQFF.

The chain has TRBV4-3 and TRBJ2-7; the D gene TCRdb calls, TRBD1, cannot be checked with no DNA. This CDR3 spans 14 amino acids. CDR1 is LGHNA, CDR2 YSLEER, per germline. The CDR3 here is CASSQRAGTYEQYF.

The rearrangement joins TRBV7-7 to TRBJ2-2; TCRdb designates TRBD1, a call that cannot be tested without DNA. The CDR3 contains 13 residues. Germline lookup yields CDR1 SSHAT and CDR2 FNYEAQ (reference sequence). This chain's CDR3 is CASSLEGVGELFF.

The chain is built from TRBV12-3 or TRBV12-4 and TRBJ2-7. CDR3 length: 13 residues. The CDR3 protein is CASRLIVGSEQYF.

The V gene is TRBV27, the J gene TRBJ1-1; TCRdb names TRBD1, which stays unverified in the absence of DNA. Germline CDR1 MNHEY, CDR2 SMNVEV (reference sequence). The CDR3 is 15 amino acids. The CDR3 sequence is CASSLGPGGRSEAFF.

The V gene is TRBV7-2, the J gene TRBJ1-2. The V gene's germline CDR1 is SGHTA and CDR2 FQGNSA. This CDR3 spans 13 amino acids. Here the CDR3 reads CASAKGFDYGYTF.

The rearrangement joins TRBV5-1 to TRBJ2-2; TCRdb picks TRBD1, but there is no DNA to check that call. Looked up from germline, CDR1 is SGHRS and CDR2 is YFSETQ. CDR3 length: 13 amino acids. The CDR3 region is CASSLQGSGELFF.

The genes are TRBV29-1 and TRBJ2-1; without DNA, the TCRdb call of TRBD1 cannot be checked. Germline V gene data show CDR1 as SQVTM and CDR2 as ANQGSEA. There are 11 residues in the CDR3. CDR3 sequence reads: CSVLRGNEQFF.

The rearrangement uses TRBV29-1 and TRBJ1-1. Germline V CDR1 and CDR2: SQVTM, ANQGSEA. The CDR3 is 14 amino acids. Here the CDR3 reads CSVGPLDSNTEAFF.

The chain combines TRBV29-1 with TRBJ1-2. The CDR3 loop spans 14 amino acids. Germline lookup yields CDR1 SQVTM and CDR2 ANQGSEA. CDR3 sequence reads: CSAELVGTNYGYTF.

Here the CDR3 reads CASSQAHSNLDTEAFF. V and J are TRBV4-1 and TRBJ1-1. CDR1 and CDR2 (germline): MGHRA, YSYEKL. The CDR3 sequence is 16 residues long.

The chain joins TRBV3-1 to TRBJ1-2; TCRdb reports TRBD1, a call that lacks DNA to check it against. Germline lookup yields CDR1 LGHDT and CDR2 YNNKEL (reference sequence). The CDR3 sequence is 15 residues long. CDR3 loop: CASSQDERTPYGYTF.

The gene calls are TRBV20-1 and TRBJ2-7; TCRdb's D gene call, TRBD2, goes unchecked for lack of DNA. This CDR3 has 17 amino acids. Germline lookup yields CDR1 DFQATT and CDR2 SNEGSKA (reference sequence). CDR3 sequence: CSARESGLAGVMDEQYF.

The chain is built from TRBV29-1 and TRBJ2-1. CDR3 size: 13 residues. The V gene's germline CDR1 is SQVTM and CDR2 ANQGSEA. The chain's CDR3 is CSVANNPNNEQFF.

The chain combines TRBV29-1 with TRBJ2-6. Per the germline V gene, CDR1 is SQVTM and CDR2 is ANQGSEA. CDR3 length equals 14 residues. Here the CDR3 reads CSVNDGSGANVLTF.

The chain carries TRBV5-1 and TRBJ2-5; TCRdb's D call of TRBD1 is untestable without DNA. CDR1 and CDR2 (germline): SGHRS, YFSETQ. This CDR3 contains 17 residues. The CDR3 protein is CASSIHLTGGYQETQYF.

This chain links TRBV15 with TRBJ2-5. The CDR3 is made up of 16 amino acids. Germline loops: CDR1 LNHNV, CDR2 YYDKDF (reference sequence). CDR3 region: CATSRDQTQHQETQYF.

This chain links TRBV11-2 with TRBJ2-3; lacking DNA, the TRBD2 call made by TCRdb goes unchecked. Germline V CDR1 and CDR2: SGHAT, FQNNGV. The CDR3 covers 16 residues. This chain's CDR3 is CASSTGAGGHTDTQYF.

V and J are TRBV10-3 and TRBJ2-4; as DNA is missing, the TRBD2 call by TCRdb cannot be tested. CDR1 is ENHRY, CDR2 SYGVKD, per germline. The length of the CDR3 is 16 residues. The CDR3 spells CAISESPRTFQNIQYF.

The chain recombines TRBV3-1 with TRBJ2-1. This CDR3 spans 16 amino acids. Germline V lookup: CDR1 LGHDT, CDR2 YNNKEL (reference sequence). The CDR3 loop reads CASSQDRMSSYNEQFF.

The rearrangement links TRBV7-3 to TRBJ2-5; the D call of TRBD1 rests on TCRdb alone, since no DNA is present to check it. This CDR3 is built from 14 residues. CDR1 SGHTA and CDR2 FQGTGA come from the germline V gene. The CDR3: CASSLFGQQETQYF.

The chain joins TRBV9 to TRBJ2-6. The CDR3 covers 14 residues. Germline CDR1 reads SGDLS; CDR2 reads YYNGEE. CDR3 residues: CASSGGTGANVLTF.

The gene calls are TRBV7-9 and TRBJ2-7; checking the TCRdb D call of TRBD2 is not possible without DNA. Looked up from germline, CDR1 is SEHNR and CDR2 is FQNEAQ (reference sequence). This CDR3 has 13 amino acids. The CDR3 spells CASSPPLGSEQYF.

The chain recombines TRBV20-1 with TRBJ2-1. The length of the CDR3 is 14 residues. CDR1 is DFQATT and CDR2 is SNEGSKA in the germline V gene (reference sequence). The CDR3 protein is CSAEKIYSYNEQFF.